These 28 T cell receptor beta chains came from one sample sequenced in a study of cytomegalovirus exposure and HLA in healthy donors. Researchers ran the PCR with 60 Vbeta and 13 Jbeta primers. Clones were read by immunoSEQ multiplex PCR, and TCRdb kept only the in-frame ones, dropping some. In all, the sample yields tens of thousands of clones. Sequenced input: PBMCs. These receptors originate from a female donor in good health and CMV-seropositive.

This chain uses TRBV28 with TRBJ2-7; TRBD2 might be the D (6 bases). CDR1 and CDR2 from the germline V gene are MDHEN and SYDVKM. This CDR3 spans 12 amino acids. The germline V and J ends were trimmed by 6 bases and 5 bases, with 11 bases remaining between them. The DNA for the CDR3 is TGTGCCAGCAGGACTAGTGAAAACGAGCAGTACTTC. It translates to CASRTSENEQYF.

This chain uses TRBV14 with TRBJ2-7, with 9 bases that match TRBD1. The V gene's germline CDR1 is SGHDN and CDR2 FVKESK. After removal of 1 base from V and 4 bases from J, the junction contained 5 bases not matched to a gene. The CDR3 contains 15 residues. CDR3 sequence reads: CASSQVGQGVYEQYF. CDR3 in DNA: TGTGCCAGCAGCCAAGTGGGACAGGGTGTTTACGAGCAGTACTTC. Drawing the rest from reference TRBV14 and TRBJ2-7, the complete variable domain is EAGVTQFPSHSVIEKGQTVTLRCDPISGHDNLYWYRRVMGKEIKFLLHFVKESKQDESGMPNNRFLAERTGGTYSTLKVQPAELEDSGVYFCASSQVGQGVYEQYFGPGTRLTVT.

The rearrangement links TRBV28 to TRBJ1-2; TRBD1 matches at 9 bases. Germline assignment: CDR1 MDHEN and CDR2 SYDVKM. The junction had 5 bases not matched to a gene; V was cut back by 4 bases and J by 8 bases. The CDR3 consists of 13 residues. The chain's CDR3 is CASSSPDRGGYTF. The CDR3 DNA is TGTGCCAGCAGTTCCCCGGACAGGGGCGGCTACACCTTC.

Here the CDR3 DNA reads TGTGCCACAAACGCCGAGGGGGCAAACTATGGCTACACCTTC. Its translation is CATNAEGANYGYTF. The rearrangement uses TRBV11-2 and TRBJ1-2; 7 bases agree with TRBD1. V lost 10 bases to trimming and J lost 2 bases; unmatched junction nucleotides: 10. The CDR3 totals 14 residues. Per the germline V gene, CDR1 is SGHAT and CDR2 is FQNNGV. Full variable domain (remainder filled in from reference TRBV11-2 and TRBJ1-2): EAGVAQSPRYKIIEKRQSVAFWCNPISGHATLYWYQQILGQGPKLLIQFQNNGVVDDSQLPKDRFSAERLKGVDSTLKIQPAKLEDSAVYLCATNAEGANYGYTFGSGTRLTVV.

This chain joins TRBV2 and TRBJ1-1; possible D gene TRBD1, 6 bases. The CDR3 runs to 13 residues. V gave up 3 bases and J gave up 4 bases, with 9 bases separating them. Germline V CDR1 and CDR2: SNHLY, FYNNEI. The CDR3 coding sequence is TGTGCCAGCAGTGACCAGGGGCCCACTGAAGCTTTCTTT. Encoded protein: CASSDQGPTEAFF.

This chain connects TRBV7-6 to TRBJ1-3, with D uncertain. Germline lookup yields CDR1 SGHVS and CDR2 FNYEAQ. Deletions cut 0 bases from V and 3 bases from J, with 12 bases between. The CDR3 has 16 residues. The CDR3 coding sequence is TGTGCCAGCAGCTTAGCGTCGGGGTACAATGGAAACACCATATATTTT. Translating gives CASSLASGYNGNTIYF. The full variable domain, in which reference TRBV7-6 and TRBJ1-3 provide the parts outside the CDR3, is GAGVSQSPRYKVTKRGQDVALRCDPISGHVSLYWYRQALGQGPEFLTYFNYEAQQDKSGLPNDRFSAERPEGSISTLTIQRTEQRDSAMYRCASSLASGYNGNTIYFGEGSWLTVV.

The chain has TRBV9 and TRBJ2-5; TRBD2 might be the D (5 bases). Germline lookup yields CDR1 SGDLS and CDR2 YYNGEE. The V end lost 5 bases, the J end lost 7 bases, and 12 bases lay between the germline ends. The CDR3 consists of 12 residues. This chain's CDR3 is CASSRAEGTQYF. The CDR3 DNA is TGTGCCAGCAGTAGGGCCGAGGGGACCCAGTACTTC.

V gene TRBV27 combines with J gene TRBJ2-6; TRBD1 is a possible D gene (5 bases). CDR3 length: 19 residues. Trimming pared 5 bases from V and 2 bases from J, leaving 22 bases between. Germline V gene sequence: CDR1 MNHEY, CDR2 SMNVEV (reference sequence). The CDR3 nucleotides are TGTGCCAGCAGTCCCCTCGTAGGGCCCAGGGCGCCTGGGGCCAACGTCCTGACTTTC. Its translation: CASSPLVGPRAPGANVLTF.

The chain employs TRBV6-1 and TRBJ1-5; 7 positions match TRBD1. This CDR3 has 16 residues. CDR1 and CDR2 from the germline V gene are MNHNS and SASEGT. The V gene end was trimmed by 3 bases and the J gene end by 4 bases; junction bases not matched to a gene: 9. The CDR3 DNA reads TGTGCCAGCAGTGATCCACCTACAGGGGTAAATCAGCCCCAGCATTTT. Encoded protein: CASSDPPTGVNQPQHF.

The CDR3 nucleotides are TGCGCCAGCAGCTTGCATCGAGGGAGCTCCTACAATGAGCAGTTCTTC. Encoded protein: CASSLHRGSSYNEQFF. The chain combines TRBV5-1 with TRBJ2-1; D perhaps matches TRBD2 (5 bases). CDR1 SGHRS and CDR2 YFSETQ come from the germline V gene. The CDR3 contains 16 residues. V was trimmed by 1 base and J by 0 bases, leaving 11 bases between them.

The DNA of the CDR3 is TGTGCCAGTCAACAGGTACCAAACACCGGGGAGCTGTTTTTT. This codes for CASQQVPNTGELFF. The chain combines TRBV6-1 with TRBJ2-2; TRBD1 might be the D (5 bases). Trimming cost V 9 bases and J 2 bases, with 13 bases left between them. Germline V gene lookup returns CDR1 MNHNS and CDR2 SASEGT. There are 14 residues in the CDR3.

The gene calls are TRBV4-3 and TRBJ2-1; perhaps TRBD1 as D (5 bases). Trimming removed 0 bases from V and 12 bases from J, with 12 bases in between. CDR1 and CDR2 from the germline V gene are LGHNA and YSLEER. The CDR3 is 13 amino acids. In DNA, the CDR3 is TGCGCCAGCAGCCAAGATACGACAGCTCCGCAGTTCTTC. Encoded protein: CASSQDTTAPQFF.

The rearrangement links TRBV5-4 to TRBJ2-7, with 9 bases lining up with TRBD1. The germline V gene has CDR1 SGHNT and CDR2 YYREEE (reference sequence). CDR3 length equals 14 residues. Trimming took 4 bases from V and 6 from J; bases not matched to a gene: 8. Here the CDR3 reads CASSQKQGAFEQYF. In DNA form, the CDR3 reads TGTGCCAGCAGCCAGAAACAGGGGGCCTTCGAGCAGTACTTC.

V is TRBV7-2 and J is TRBJ2-3; the match to TRBD2 covers 11 bases. Germline assignment: CDR1 SGHTA and CDR2 FQGNSA. The CDR3 covers 16 residues. The trim removed 5 bases at V and 4 bases at J, leaving 8 bases unmatched. The CDR3 sequence: CASSISGGASSDTQYF. The DNA of the CDR3 is TGTGCCAGCAGCATTAGCGGGGGGGCCTCGTCAGATACGCAGTATTTT.

The chain joins TRBV4-1 to TRBJ2-7; 7 nucleotides agree with TRBD2. The CDR3 runs 15 residues. Unmatched junction bases numbered 6, after V lost 2 bases and J lost 2 bases. Germline values: CDR1 MGHRA, CDR2 YSYEKL. CDR3 DNA sequence: TGCGCCAGCAGCCAAAGGCGGGAGTCACCCTACGAGCAGTACTTC. Encoded protein: CASSQRRESPYEQYF.

The gene calls are TRBV19 and TRBJ1-4; D is unclear. Germline V gene sequence: CDR1 LNHDA, CDR2 SQIVND (reference sequence). Trimming took off 3 bases at V and 3 bases at J, with 11 bases between the two ends. The CDR3 length is 15 residues. CDR3 in DNA: TGTGCCAGTAGTATGCGGAGGGCGGCTAATGAAAAACTGTTTTTT. Translating it yields CASSMRRAANEKLFF. The whole variable domain, remainder taken from reference TRBV19 and TRBJ1-4, is DGGITQSPKYLFRKEGQNVTLSCEQNLNHDAMYWYRQDPGQGLRLIYYSQIVNDFQKGDIAEGYSVSREKKESFPLTVTSAQKNPTAFYLCASSMRRAANEKLFFGSGTQLSVL.

Here the CDR3 reads CASSLGEWGYGYTF. As DNA, the CDR3 is TGCGCCAGCAGCTTAGGGGAATGGGGATACGGCTACACCTTC. The chain carries TRBV5-1 and TRBJ1-2; maybe TRBD1 (5 bases). V was pared by 2 bases and J by 8 bases, with 16 bases between. This CDR3 region has 14 residues. From germline, CDR1 is SGHRS and CDR2 YFSETQ.

V gene TRBV28 combines with J gene TRBJ1-1; D gene uncertain. The CDR3 extends over 12 amino acids. Germline V gene lookup returns CDR1 MDHEN and CDR2 SYDVKM. The V and J ends lost 5 bases and 4 bases respectively, with 8 bases between them. The CDR3 nucleotides are TGTGCCAGCAGTCTGGGAGTCACTGAAGCTTTCTTT. Translated, it gives CASSLGVTEAFF.

The CDR3 spells CASSQELGSGGGARLFF. For the CDR3, the DNA is TGCGCCAGCAGCCAAGAGCTGGGATCGGGAGGGGGGGCGCGGCTGTTTTTT. The chain carries TRBV4-3 and TRBJ1-4; a weak D match, TRBD1 (6 bases). This CDR3 is 17 amino acids long. V was clipped by 0 bases and J by 14 bases, with 25 bases between them. From germline, CDR1 is LGHNA and CDR2 YSLEER.

J is TRBJ1-3 and V is TRBV4-3, with TRBD1 identical over 7 bases. The germline V gene has CDR1 LGHNA and CDR2 YSLEER. V dropped 4 bases and J dropped 4; count of bases not matched to a gene: 4. CDR3 size: 14 residues. The DNA of the CDR3 is TGCGCCAGCAGCCGACAGGGAAGGGGAAACACCATATATTTT. It is translated as CASSRQGRGNTIYF.

V usage is TRBV18 and J usage is TRBJ2-5; 8 bases agree with TRBD2. V shed 4 bases and J 5 bases; nucleotides not matched to a gene: 12. Germline CDR1 KGHSH, CDR2 LQKENI. CDR3 size: 16 residues. The CDR3 sequence: CASSQQGSGARETQYF. The CDR3 DNA follows: TGTGCCAGCTCACAACAGGGTAGCGGGGCCCGGGAGACCCAGTACTTC.

The chain recombines TRBV18 with TRBJ2-7; 8 nucleotides agree with TRBD1. Germline trimming cut 6 bases from V and 5 bases from J; bases unmatched to any gene: 6. CDR3 length: 13 residues. Germline CDR1 and CDR2: KGHSH and LQKENI. The CDR3 reads CASSLDRGHEQYF. Here the CDR3 DNA reads TGTGCCAGCTCCCTTGACAGGGGCCACGAGCAGTACTTC.

The genes are TRBV11-2 and TRBJ2-6; 8 bases are shared with TRBD2. This CDR3 is built from 18 residues. With 3 bases clipped from V and 0 bases from J, the junction kept 7 bases outside the gene matches. Germline loops: CDR1 SGHAT, CDR2 FQNNGV. The CDR3 is CASSFSGGGSSGANVLTF. The CDR3 DNA reads TGTGCCAGCAGCTTTTCCGGGGGGGGGAGCTCTGGGGCCAACGTCCTGACTTTC.

This chain joins TRBV6-5 and TRBJ2-7; 9 bases are a match to TRBD2. V lost 7 bases to trimming and J lost 4 bases; unmatched junction nucleotides: 11. In germline, CDR1 is MNHEY, CDR2 SVGAGI. The CDR3 loop spans 15 amino acids. CDR3 residues: CASTSSGTGAYEQYF. The DNA for the CDR3 is TGTGCCAGCACCTCTAGCGGGACTGGGGCGTACGAGCAGTACTTC.

The chain is built from TRBV7-9 and TRBJ1-4; tentatively, D is TRBD1 (6 bases). The germline CDR1 and CDR2 sequences are SEHNR and FQNEAQ (reference sequence). V was trimmed by 4 bases and J by 5 bases, leaving 17 bases between them. This CDR3 has 16 amino acids. For the CDR3, the DNA is TGTGCCAGCAGCTCCGGGAGGGGGGCCAAAAATGAAAAACTGTTTTTT. Protein: CASSSGRGAKNEKLFF.

The rearrangement joins TRBV6-5 to TRBJ2-2; TRBD1 might be the D (6 bases). In germline, CDR1 is MNHEY, CDR2 SVGAGI. The CDR3 covers 13 residues. V was trimmed by 5 bases and J by 6 bases, leaving 10 bases between them. CDR3 protein: CASSLQGSGELFF. The CDR3 nucleotides are TGTGCCAGCAGTCTACAGGGATCCGGGGAGCTGTTTTTT.

The chain couples TRBV10-3 to TRBJ2-6; D remains ambiguous. The V gene's germline CDR1 is ENHRY and CDR2 SYGVKD. Trimming removed 3 bases from V and 3 bases from J, with 6 bases in between. This CDR3 contains 14 residues. The CDR3 DNA sequence: TGTGCCATCAGTGACGGGTATGGGGCCAACGTCCTGACTTTC. Translating it yields CAISDGYGANVLTF.

The V gene is TRBV4-2, the J gene TRBJ2-5; D not resolved. CDR1 and CDR2 (germline): LGHNA, YNFKEQ. Trimming pared 0 bases from V and 0 bases from J, leaving 5 bases between. The CDR3 extends over 14 amino acids. The DNA for the CDR3 is TGTGCCAGCAGCCAAGACCCCAACCAAGAGACCCAGTACTTC. Protein sequence: CASSQDPNQETQYF.